One TCR beta chain is described in this entry. Its antigen is unknown. Libraries were prepared by immunoSEQ multiplex PCR; TCRdb keeps only in-frame clonotypes and omits some of them. This table holds approximately 330,000 clones, over 90% found once. This CDR3 is 14 amino acids long. Trimming removed 4 bases at V and 0 bases at J, with 9 bases between. The germline V gene encodes CDR1 SNHLY and CDR2 FYNNEI. These data originate in a study of brain T cells in children with intractable seizures. Overall study findings and caveats: Patients' HCMV serostatus was unknown; virus specificity rests on CDR3 similarity alone.

Time point described: blood from clinic visit 5 months post-surgery; TSC patient then seizure free. Sequencing was limited to surgery cases with top T cell transcript signatures in brain tissue. At least one anti-epileptic drug was given before surgery. The TCR sequence derives from a boy younger than two with tuberous sclerosis and intractable seizures. The chain carries TRBV2 and TRBJ1-2, with a possible D match to TRBD1 (5 bases). The source was peripheral blood, collected roughly 5 months after surgery. DNA for the CDR3: TGTGCCAGCAGTGGTTTACAGGCTAACTATGGCTACACCTTC. Protein product: CASSGLQANYGYTF.